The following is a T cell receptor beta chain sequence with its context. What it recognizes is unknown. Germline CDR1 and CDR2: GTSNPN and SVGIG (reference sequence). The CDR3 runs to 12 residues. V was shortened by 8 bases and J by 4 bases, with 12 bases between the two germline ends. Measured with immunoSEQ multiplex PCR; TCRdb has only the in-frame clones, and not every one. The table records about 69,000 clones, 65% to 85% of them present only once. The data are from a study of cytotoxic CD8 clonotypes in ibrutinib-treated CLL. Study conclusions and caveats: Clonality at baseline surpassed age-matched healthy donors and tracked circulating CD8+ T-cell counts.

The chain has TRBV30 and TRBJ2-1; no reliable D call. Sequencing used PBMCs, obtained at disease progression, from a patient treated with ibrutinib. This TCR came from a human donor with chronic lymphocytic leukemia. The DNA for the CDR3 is TGTGCCCGCTTGGGTCCTTACAATGAGCAGTTCTTC. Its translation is CARLGPYNEQFF.